This T cell receptor (beta chain) is drawn from a study of T cells in localized non-small cell lung cancer. General study points: Tumor samples were not multi-region, leaving intratumor heterogeneity unexcluded. The appearance of a median roughly 61 of the top 100 tumor clones was seen in adjacent lung.

The assay was immunoSEQ multiplex PCR, and TCRdb's table has in-frame clones only and misses some. The sample includes about 18,000 clones, roughly nine tenths of them seen just once. This clone came up once. The target antigen is unknown. The sample consisted of peripheral blood, taken before any cancer treatment. The clonotype was recovered from a woman aged 40 to 75 with stage I lung adenocarcinoma.

CDR3 nucleotide sequence: TGCGCCAGCAGCTTGAGGGGGGCGGGCCAAGAGACCCAGTACTTC. Its protein is CASSLRGAGQETQYF. J is TRBJ2-5 and V is TRBV5-1; D assignment may be TRBD1 or TRBD2 (6 bases each). Germline loops: CDR1 SGHRS, CDR2 YFSETQ. V lost 1 base to trimming and J lost 1 base, with 11 bases between them. There are 15 residues in the CDR3.